This T cell receptor beta chain was profiled in a study of cytomegalovirus exposure and HLA in healthy donors. Whole-study results and caveats: It was approximately 170 TCR beta chains that were listed as cytomegalovirus-associated. What a later analysis showed was that several of the most significant clusters appeared linked to common viral pathogens.

The trim removed 2 bases at V and 3 bases at J, leaving 3 bases unmatched. CDR1 and CDR2 (germline): MNHEY, SVGAGI. The CDR3 is 14 residues long. Primers for the PCR totalled 60 Vbeta and 13 Jbeta. Sequencing used immunoSEQ multiplex PCR; TCRdb keeps in-frame clones, though not all of them. The profile shows roughly 170,000 clones, 70% to 85% of them singletons. Every donor was a healthy person donating bone marrow. This clone was seen only a few times. Antigen specificity is unknown. The J gene is TRBJ1-1, the V gene TRBV6-5; TRBD1 agrees at 7 bases. The specimen was PBMCs. The origin of this receptor is a girl aged 2 to 10 in good health and CMV-seropositive. In DNA form, the CDR3 reads TGTGCCAGCAGTTACAAGGGGGCAGACACTGAAGCTTTCTTT. This encodes CASSYKGADTEAFF.